The rows below give T cell receptor beta chains drawn from one sample of a study of response to subunit inactivated influenza vaccine. TCRdb processed the RT-PCR reads anew with MiXCR; each CDR3 protein has one entry. The sample includes about 500,000 distinct CDR3 sequences, more than 15% of them seen just once. Here the sequenced sample was CD4+ T cells sorted from PBMCs, taken around 25 months after vaccination. The source is a man aged 45-69 years who received an inactivated influenza vaccine. CDR3s include the opening cysteine and the closing phenylalanine or tryptophan.

TRBV24-1	TRBJ2-1	CATSGAGTYNEQFF
TRBV5-4	TRBJ2-3	CASSLRTGGTDTQYF
TRBV18	TRBJ1-5	CASSTIGSRNQPQHF
TRBV29-1	TRBJ1-2	CSVAARGAYGYTF
TRBV4-1	TRBJ2-5	CASSQAYQETQYF
TRBV27	TRBJ2-7	CASKWDAGSNYEQYF
TRBV20-1	TRBJ2-7	CSARNPGQGSSYEQYF
TRBV7-6	TRBJ1-5	CASSLEAGYNQPQHF
TRBV15	TRBJ2-1	CATSSPSGPFYNEQFF
TRBV5-5	TRBJ2-3	CASSRGRTSTDTQYF
TRBV3-1	TRBJ1-1	CASSQRQANTEAFF
TRBV29-1	TRBJ2-3	CSVPIAWTSGRTDTQYF
TRBV5-1	TRBJ1-4	CASSGTGANEKLFF
TRBV24-1	TRBJ2-1	CATSDIGEGYNEQFF
TRBV7-2	TRBJ1-2	CASMTPFRHLGYTF
TRBV12-3/TRBV12-4	TRBJ2-3	CASSFRDMARDTQYF
TRBV6-5	TRBJ2-5	CASSYIPGRGETQYF
TRBV7-2	TRBJ2-3	CAFGQGTDTQYF
TRBV11-2	TRBJ2-5	CASSSGLTETQYF
TRBV20-1	TRBJ2-5	CSARVRTRGPETQYF
TRBV9	TRBJ1-6	CASSDPPGANFYNSPLHF
TRBV7-8	TRBJ2-2	CASSRDSNTGELFF
TRBV12-3/TRBV12-4	TRBJ1-1	CASSLGALWAAFF
TRBV5-1	TRBJ2-2	CASSLAYGGTNTGELFF
TRBV28	TRBJ2-7	CASSSGVDGIYEQYF
TRBV10-3	TRBJ1-5	CAIGPGLNQPQHF
TRBV20-1	TRBJ2-1	CSARTSVKLNEQFF
TRBV5-6	TRBJ2-7	CASSPLVKGANEQYF
TRBV10-3	TRBJ1-2	CAISEEAAPNYGYTF
TRBV12-3/TRBV12-4	TRBJ2-7	CASRARAFSYEQYF
TRBV4-3	TRBJ2-7	CASSQDTGLEQYF
TRBV7-9	TRBJ2-2	CASSPEFGGTGELFF
TRBV6-1	TRBJ1-1	CASSTGQMNTEAFF
TRBV7-2	TRBJ2-3	CASCVLGHPRDTQYF
TRBV7-8	TRBJ2-7	CASSSIGSYEQYF
TRBV12-3/TRBV12-4	TRBJ2-1	CASSLGSGYEQFF
TRBV6-5	TRBJ1-2	CASSPRSTGYTF
TRBV19	TRBJ2-7	CASSIFGTGNYEQYF
TRBV27	TRBJ2-4	CASSSSSGRAAKNIQYF
TRBV5-8	TRBJ2-3	CASSLVGREGDTQYF
TRBV10-3	TRBJ2-1	CATLRGTGAYNEQFF
TRBV4-2	TRBJ2-3	CASSQGLAGHTDTQYF
TRBV9	TRBJ2-5	CASSSGGGHQETQYF
TRBV5-1	TRBJ1-4	CASSMTGTGREKLFF
TRBV6-2/TRBV6-3	TRBJ1-1	CASRTNRGPGPDTEAFF
TRBV5-1	TRBJ2-1	CASSLAGTGGGNEQFF
TRBV24-1	TRBJ2-1	CATSDILAGAYNEQFF
TRBV6-5	TRBJ1-6	CARSFTDRVGNSPLHF
TRBV5-1	TRBJ1-5	CASSWGQGPNQPQHF
TRBV28	TRBJ2-1	CASREVDNEQFF
TRBV7-6	TRBJ2-3	CASSPTGWDTQYF
TRBV25-1	TRBJ1-3	CASSVREGTGNTIYF
TRBV5-1	TRBJ1-2	CASSPGQASYGYTF
TRBV3-1	TRBJ2-5	CASSHNQGGETQYF
TRBV6-2/TRBV6-3	TRBJ2-1	CASRGRLAGDHEQFF
TRBV4-2	TRBJ2-1	CASSPLGGHNEQFF
TRBV5-1	TRBJ1-2	CASSQTTGFLDYGYTF
TRBV7-8	TRBJ2-5	CASSLAPRRKGGQETQYF
TRBV7-2	TRBJ1-1	CASSPSWTNTEAFF
TRBV6-1	TRBJ2-1	CATAPGLRNEQFF